The entry below describes one T cell receptor beta chain. Antigen unknown. V lost 3 bases and J lost 7; bases outside the gene matches: 2. The CDR3 totals 11 residues. Germline V gives CDR1 DFQATT, CDR2 SNEGSKA (reference sequence). This sample is drawn from a study of early T cells in non-severe SARS-CoV-2 infection. Study-level points and caveats: Missing private and CD4 specificities, VDJdb matching favored anti-spike CD8 responses.

The library protocol tagged individual cDNA molecules with unique molecular identifiers. TCRdb recomputed calls from the 5' RACE reads with MiXCR, one row per CDR3 protein. The sample records around 81,000 distinct CDR3 sequences, more than 13% being singletons. Sample: whole blood. This clonotype was obtained from an adult who was a healthcare worker with PCR-confirmed SARS-CoV-2 infection or an uninfected control (not recorded which). V usage is TRBV20-1 and J usage is TRBJ1-1; 7 positions match TRBD1. CDR3: CSARRGLEAFF. In nucleotides, the CDR3 is TGCAGTGCTAGGAGGGGGCTTGAAGCTTTCTTT.